The next 11 T cell receptor beta chains were all read from a single sample in a study of cytomegalovirus exposure and HLA in healthy donors. The PCR was carried out with 60 Vbeta primers and 13 Jbeta primers. The repertoire was sequenced with immunoSEQ multiplex PCR; TCRdb's copy has only in-frame clones and lacks some. This repertoire shows roughly 97,000 clones, roughly three quarters found once; its top ten account for about 1.7%. Sequencing used PBMCs. The source is a woman in her forties in good health and CMV-seronegative.

The rearrangement uses TRBV10-3 and TRBJ1-2; 9 bases agree with TRBD1. With 11 bases clipped from V and 5 bases from J, the junction kept 12 bases outside the gene matches. This CDR3 contains 14 residues. The germline V gene has CDR1 ENHRY and CDR2 SYGVKD. CDR3 residues: CALRSTGTGYGYTF. The CDR3 DNA sequence: TGTGCCCTGCGTTCCACCGGGACAGGGTATGGCTACACCTTC.

The chain combines TRBV5-1 with TRBJ1-2; weak D call: TRBD1 (5 bases). The CDR3 contains 15 residues. Germline V gene data show CDR1 as SGHRS and CDR2 as YFSETQ. Trimming left V 0 bases short and J 6 bases short, with 15 bases between. CDR3 DNA sequence: TGCGCCAGCAGCTTGGCCGGCAGGGTAGTTGATGGCTACACCTTC. This gives the protein CASSLAGRVVDGYTF.

The CDR3 DNA reads TGCGCCAGCAGCCAAGTTTACGACACCAGCTACGAGCAGTACTTC. This codes for CASSQVYDTSYEQYF. This chain uses TRBV4-1 with TRBJ2-7, with no clear D. Trimming cost V 1 base and J 3 bases, with 13 bases left between them. CDR3 length: 15 amino acids. Germline-derived CDR1 and CDR2 are MGHRA and YSYEKL.

The rearrangement joins TRBV6-5 to TRBJ1-3; D is possibly TRBD1 (5 bases). CDR1 is MNHEY, CDR2 SVGAGI, per germline. V dropped 6 bases and J dropped 2 bases, with 14 bases sitting between them. The CDR3 totals 15 residues. CDR3 in DNA: TGTGCCAGCAGCTGGGACTTAAGACCTGGAAACACCATATATTTT. Translating gives CASSWDLRPGNTIYF.

The chain's CDR3 is CASSFGLAVLQETQYF. CDR3 DNA: TGTGCCAGCAGCTTCGGACTAGCGGTACTCCAAGAGACCCAGTACTTC. V usage is TRBV11-1 and J usage is TRBJ2-5; 10 bases map to TRBD2. V gave up 3 bases and J gave up 1 base; unmatched junction bases: 5. The CDR3 is 16 amino acids. Germline CDR1 SGHAT, CDR2 FQDESV (reference sequence).

The chain recombines TRBV2 with TRBJ2-2; a weak D match, TRBD2 (6 bases). Trimming pared 8 bases from V and 4 bases from J, leaving 14 bases between. Germline lookup yields CDR1 SNHLY and CDR2 FYNNEI. This CDR3 comprises 14 residues. CDR3 bases: TGTGCCAGCCGGACGGGACTCACCACCGGGGAGCTGTTTTTT. This encodes CASRTGLTTGELFF.

This chain links TRBV7-6 with TRBJ2-5; TRBD2 matches 11 bases. This CDR3 contains 16 residues. Trimming removed 3 bases from V and 3 bases from J; junction bases left unmatched: 6. Germline V gives CDR1 SGHVS, CDR2 FNYEAQ. Here the CDR3 DNA reads TGTGCCAGCAGCTTTCTGTGGGGACTAGCGGAAGAGACCCAGTACTTC. It is translated as CASSFLWGLAEETQYF.

This clone has a single count. The chain carries TRBV14 and TRBJ2-1; TRBD2 matches 12 bases. This CDR3 is built from 17 residues. V lost 3 bases, J lost 5 bases, and 8 bases stayed unmatched. Germline assignment: CDR1 SGHDN and CDR2 FVKESK. The CDR3 nucleotides read TGTGCCAGCAGCCATATAATGACTAGCGGGAGTGACAATGAGCAGTTCTTC. Its protein is CASSHIMTSGSDNEQFF.

This rearrangement joins TRBV6-4 to TRBJ2-1; 7 nucleotides align to TRBD1. CDR1 and CDR2 (germline): MRHNA, SNTAGT. There are 15 residues in the CDR3. V shed 2 bases, J shed 2 bases, and the junction held 3 bases outside the gene matches. CDR3 protein: CASSDGTEAYNEQFF. In DNA form, the CDR3 reads TGTGCCAGCAGTGACGGGACAGAAGCCTACAATGAGCAGTTCTTC.

The rearrangement joins TRBV28 to TRBJ1-1; possible D gene TRBD1, 5 bases. The CDR3 covers 11 residues. With 5 bases removed from V and 10 bases from J, the gap between germline ends came to 11 bases. The V gene's germline CDR1 is MDHEN and CDR2 SYDVKM. The CDR3 is CASSRRVGAFF. DNA for the CDR3: TGTGCCAGCAGTCGCAGGGTGGGAGCTTTCTTT.

This chain links TRBV2 with TRBJ1-1; unclear D gene. V lost 1 base, J lost 0 bases, and 12 bases lay in between. Germline V gene data show CDR1 as SNHLY and CDR2 as FYNNEI. This CDR3 is 16 amino acids long. The CDR3 DNA reads as TGTGCCAGCAGTGAAGAGGCGCAGCGGATGAACACTGAAGCTTTCTTT. This translates into CASSEEAQRMNTEAFF.